A single sample is the source of the 15 T cell receptor beta chains below, sequenced in a study of blood T cell repertoires in COVID-19. Generated by immunoSEQ multiplex PCR, the TCRdb table keeps only in-frame clones and is missing some. The sample yields 90,000 to 120,000 clones, approximately 88% seen once. The sample consisted of peripheral blood. These TCRs come from a man aged 35-49 years with active or convalescent COVID-19.

The rearrangement joins TRBV7-9 to TRBJ1-1; D call uncertain. The germline gives CDR1 SEHNR, CDR2 FQNEAQ (reference sequence). CDR3 size: 14 residues. The ends were cut back, 1 base at V and 2 bases at J, with 8 bases in the middle. The CDR3 sequence is CASSLDSRNTEAFF. The CDR3 region has the DNA TGTGCCAGCAGCTTAGATAGCAGAAACACTGAAGCTTTCTTT.

This chain uses TRBV10-1 with TRBJ1-1; no definite D call. CDR1 and CDR2 (germline): WNHNN, SYGVQD (reference sequence). V was trimmed by 6 bases and J by 4 bases, leaving 12 bases between them. The length of the CDR3 is 13 residues. The CDR3 nucleotides are TGCGCCAGCAGCCTCGAGACTGCCACTGAAGCTTTCTTT. This sequence encodes CASSLETATEAFF.

This chain joins TRBV28 and TRBJ2-7; 9 nucleotides match TRBD1. V shed 6 bases and J 5 bases; nucleotides not matched to a gene: 8. From germline, CDR1 is MDHEN and CDR2 SYDVKM. The CDR3 is 14 amino acids. The CDR3 reads CASSIRDRDHEQYF. The DNA of the CDR3 is TGTGCCAGCAGCATCCGGGACAGGGACCACGAGCAGTACTTC.

This chain links TRBV9 with TRBJ2-7, with 8 positions matching TRBD2. The CDR3 has 15 residues. Looked up from germline, CDR1 is SGDLS and CDR2 is YYNGEE. With 0 bases clipped from V and 3 bases from J, the junction kept 5 bases outside the gene matches. CDR3 sequence reads: CASSVGGGSNYEQYF. CDR3 nucleotide sequence: TGTGCCAGCAGCGTAGGCGGGGGGTCGAACTACGAGCAGTACTTC. Complete variable domain (other parts from reference TRBV9 and TRBJ2-7): DSGVTQTPKHLITATGQRVTLRCSPRSGDLSVYWYQQSLDQGLQFLIQYYNGEERAKGNILERFSAQQFPDLHSELNLSSLELGDSALYFCASSVGGGSNYEQYFGPGTRLTVT.

This clone has just one count. This sequence joins TRBV6-9 and TRBJ2-7; D is perhaps TRBD1 (5 bases). The germline gives CDR1 MNHGY, CDR2 SVAAGI. The CDR3 length is 16 residues. V was clipped by 4 bases and J by 0 bases, with 16 bases between them. The CDR3 region has the DNA TGTGCCAGCAGTTTTGGGGCAGGGTCCCGCTCCTACGAGCAGTACTTC. The encoded protein is CASSFGAGSRSYEQYF.

The V and J genes are TRBV7-9 and TRBJ1-6, with 11 positions matching TRBD1. The V and J ends lost 1 base and 3 bases, in that order; junction bases with no gene match: 8. There are 19 residues in the CDR3. In germline, CDR1 is SEHNR, CDR2 FQNEAQ (reference sequence). Written as DNA, the CDR3 is TGTGCCAGCAGCTTAGATACGGACAGGGGGCAAGGCTATAATTCACCCCTCCACTTT. Translation gives CASSLDTDRGQGYNSPLHF.

The chain recombines TRBV7-9 with TRBJ1-2; TRBD1 matches 7 bases. CDR3 size: 13 residues. Germline V gives CDR1 SEHNR, CDR2 FQNEAQ (reference sequence). V gave up 1 base and J gave up 7 bases; unmatched junction bases: 3. The CDR3 region is CASSLEGALGYTF. DNA for the CDR3: TGTGCCAGCAGCTTAGAGGGGGCTCTTGGCTACACCTTC.

V is TRBV4-1 and J is TRBJ2-7; TRBD1 matches 11 bases. CDR1 and CDR2 from the germline V gene are MGHRA and YSYEKL. CDR3 length: 15 amino acids. The V gene end was trimmed by 4 bases and the J gene end by 2 bases; junction bases not matched to a gene: 4. CDR3 nucleotides: TGCGCCAGCAGCCCTGGGACAGGGGGTCCCTACGAGCAGTACTTC. This gives the protein CASSPGTGGPYEQYF.

This clone was counted between two and nine times. The J gene is TRBJ1-5, the V gene TRBV5-5; 8 positions match TRBD1. CDR1 SGHKS and CDR2 YYEKEE come from the germline V gene (reference sequence). The CDR3 loop spans 15 amino acids. V was pared by 1 base and J by 1 base, with 1 base of the junction left unmatched. The CDR3 sequence: CASSLTGGSNQPQHF. CDR3 nucleotides: TGTGCCAGCAGCTTGACAGGGGGGAGCAATCAGCCCCAGCATTTT. Full variable domain (outside the CDR3, taken from reference TRBV5-5 and TRBJ1-5): DAGVTQSPTHLIKTRGQQVTLRCSPISGHKSVSWYQQVLGQGPQFIFQYYEKEERGRGNFPDRFSARQFPNYSSELNVNALLLGDSALYLCASSLTGGSNQPQHFGDGTRLSIL.

This rearrangement joins TRBV5-4 to TRBJ1-6; TRBD1 might be the D (5 bases). CDR3 length equals 15 residues. Trimming took off 6 bases at V and 5 bases at J, with 15 bases between the two ends. CDR1 and CDR2 from the germline V gene are SGHNT and YYREEE (reference sequence). The CDR3 DNA follows: TGTGCCAGCACTTTGGGAGGGACGGATAATTCACCCCTCCACTTT. Translating gives CASTLGGTDNSPLHF.

The V gene is TRBV20-1, the J gene TRBJ2-7; 8 nucleotides agree with TRBD2. Germline CDR1 DFQATT, CDR2 SNEGSKA (reference sequence). CDR3 size: 14 residues. The trim removed 3 bases at V and 4 bases at J, leaving 8 bases unmatched. The CDR3 here is CSASFSGTVYEQYF. DNA of the CDR3: TGCAGTGCTAGTTTTAGCGGGACTGTATACGAGCAGTACTTC.

The chain is built from TRBV15 and TRBJ1-3, with 8 bases that match TRBD1. V was pared by 0 bases and J by 4 bases, with 8 bases of the junction left unmatched. The CDR3 loop spans 17 amino acids. Germline V CDR1 and CDR2: LNHNV, YYDKDF (reference sequence). CDR3 in amino acids: CATSRDLWTGPGNTIYF. In nucleotides, the CDR3 is TGTGCCACCAGCAGAGATTTGTGGACAGGGCCGGGAAACACCATATATTTT.

V and J are TRBV5-1 and TRBJ2-5, with TRBD2 identical over 12 bases. Per the germline V gene, CDR1 is SGHRS and CDR2 is YFSETQ. This CDR3 is built from 17 residues. V was pared by 2 bases and J by 4 bases, with 9 bases of the junction left unmatched. DNA of the CDR3: TGCGCCAGCAGCTTCTCCCTAGCGGGAGGGCCGATAGAGACCCAGTACTTC. Residues: CASSFSLAGGPIETQYF.

This clone was seen a single time. The chain uses TRBV19 and TRBJ1-1; D not certain. The CDR3 totals 11 residues. Germline CDR1 and CDR2: LNHDA and SQIVND (reference sequence). Deletions cut 4 bases from V and 7 bases from J, with 7 bases between. This CDR3 is CASSTPGEAFF. The CDR3 DNA is TGTGCCAGTAGTACCCCAGGTGAAGCTTTCTTT. The full variable domain, with the rest looked up from reference TRBV19 and TRBJ1-1, is DGGITQSPKYLFRKEGQNVTLSCEQNLNHDAMYWYRQDPGQGLRLIYYSQIVNDFQKGDIAEGYSVSREKKESFPLTVTSAQKNPTAFYLCASSTPGEAFFGQGTRLTVV.

The chain has TRBV11-1 and TRBJ2-7; D may be TRBD1 (6 bases). This CDR3 spans 12 amino acids. With 1 base removed from V and 6 bases from J, the gap between germline ends came to 7 bases. The germline gives CDR1 SGHAT, CDR2 FQDESV (reference sequence). The CDR3 protein is CASSLGTVEQYF. As DNA, the CDR3 is TGTGCCAGCAGCTTAGGGACAGTCGAGCAGTACTTC. Full variable domain (remainder filled in from reference TRBV11-1 and TRBJ2-7): EAEVAQSPRYKITEKSQAVAFWCDPISGHATLYWYRQILGQGPELLVQFQDESVVDDSQLPKDRFSAERLKGVDSTLKIQPAELGDSAMYLCASSLGTVEQYFGPGTRLTVT.